This TCR beta chain came from a study of shared clonotypes between healthy human individuals. Study results and limitations: Compared with memory subsets, naive subsets generally had larger estimated richness.

A remark on this clone: Its antigen is not known.

Sequencing used immunoSEQ multiplex PCR; TCRdb keeps in-frame clones, though not all of them. Here the sample spans some 550,000 clones, around 97% being singletons. Germline values: CDR1 MDHEN, CDR2 SYDVKM. The CDR3 has 18 amino acids. The ends were cut back, 2 bases at V and 5 bases at J, with 22 bases in the middle. Sequencing was done on a sample of naive CD4+ T cells sorted from blood. Indicated subset: CD45RA+ positively selected. This sequence originates from a woman in her thirties in good health. The V call is TRBV28, the J call TRBJ2-1, with D maybe TRBD2 (5 bases). CDR3 DNA sequence: TGTGCCAGCAGTTTAAGTCTGGGAAGCGGAGACTCGAACAATGAGCAGTTCTTC. Amino acid sequence: CASSLSLGSGDSNNEQFF.